The sequence of this TCR beta chain was determined in a study of blood T cell repertoires in COVID-19. Overall study: Acute-phase and convalescent COVID-19 samples originated in the United States, Italy and Spain. In each case, the material was cDNA or gDNA derived from T cells, B-cell-depleted T cells, or PBMCs.

In the authors' methods: Quantification of nucleated cells was approximated via reference gene primer amplification. Sequenced by immunoSEQ multiplex PCR; TCRdb stores in-frame clones only, minus some. The V and J calls and clone size come from that table; D and trimming were worked out from the DNA. Counted here are about 190,000 clones, around nine tenths occurring once; the ten biggest clones make up 1.1%. The sample consisted of peripheral blood. The TCR was taken from a young man with acute or convalescent COVID-19.

Here the CDR3 reads CASGRLAGGELFF. CDR3 nucleotide sequence: TGTGCTAGTGGTCGACTAGCCGGCGGGGAGCTGTTTTTT. The chain has TRBV12-5 and TRBJ2-2, with TRBD2 matching over 7 bases. The CDR3 contains 13 residues. Unmatched junction bases numbered 4, after V lost 5 bases and J lost 7 bases. Germline-derived CDR1 and CDR2 are LGHNT and FRNRAP. Full variable domain (missing parts from reference TRBV12-5 and TRBJ2-2): DARVTQTPRHKVTEMGQEVTMRCQPILGHNTVFWYRQTMMQGLELLAYFRNRAPLDDSGMPKDRFSAEMPDATLATLKIQPSEPRDSAVYFCASGRLAGGELFFGEGSRLTVL.